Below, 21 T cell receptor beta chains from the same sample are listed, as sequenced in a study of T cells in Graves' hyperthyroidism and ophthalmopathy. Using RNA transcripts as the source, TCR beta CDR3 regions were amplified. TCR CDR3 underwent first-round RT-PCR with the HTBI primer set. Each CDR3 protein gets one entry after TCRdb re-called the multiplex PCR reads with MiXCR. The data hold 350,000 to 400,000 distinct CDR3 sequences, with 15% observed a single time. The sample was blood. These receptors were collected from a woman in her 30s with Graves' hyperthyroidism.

In DNA form, the CDR3 reads TGTGCCAGCATATCGGGTTTGGGACAGTACTACAATGAGCAGTTCTTC. It yields the protein CASISGLGQYYNEQFF. The V gene is TRBV6-1, the J gene TRBJ2-1; 7 positions match TRBD1. With 7 bases clipped from V and 3 bases from J, the junction kept 12 bases outside the gene matches. The V gene's germline CDR1 is MNHNS and CDR2 SASEGT. CDR3 size: 16 residues.

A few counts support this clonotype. This CDR3 reads CSARDLAGDPNEQFF. The CDR3 DNA follows: TGCAGTGCTAGAGATTTAGCGGGAGATCCCAATGAGCAGTTCTTC. The gene calls are TRBV20-1 and TRBJ2-1; 9 positions match TRBD2. J gave up 6 bases and V 0 bases, and 6 bases lay outside the gene matches. The CDR3 runs 15 residues. CDR1 is DFQATT and CDR2 is SNEGSKA in the germline V gene (reference sequence).

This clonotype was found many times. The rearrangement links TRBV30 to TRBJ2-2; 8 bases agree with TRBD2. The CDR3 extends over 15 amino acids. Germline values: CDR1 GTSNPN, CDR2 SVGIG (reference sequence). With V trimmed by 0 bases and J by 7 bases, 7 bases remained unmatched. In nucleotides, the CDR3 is TGTGCCTGGAGTGTACTGGCGGGAGGCGTCGGGGAGCTGTTTTTT. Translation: CAWSVLAGGVGELFF.

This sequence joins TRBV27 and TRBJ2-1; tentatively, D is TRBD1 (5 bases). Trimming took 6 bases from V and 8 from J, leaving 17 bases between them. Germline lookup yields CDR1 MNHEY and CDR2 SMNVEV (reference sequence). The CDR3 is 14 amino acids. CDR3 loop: CASSHGAGVDEQFF. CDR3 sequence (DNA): TGTGCCAGCAGCCATGGGGCAGGCGTGGATGAGCAGTTCTTC.

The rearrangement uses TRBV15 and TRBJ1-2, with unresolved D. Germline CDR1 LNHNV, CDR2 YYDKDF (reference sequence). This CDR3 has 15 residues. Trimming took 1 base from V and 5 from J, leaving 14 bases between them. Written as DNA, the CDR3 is TGTGCCACCAGCAGAGGTGGGGTTTCTCCTTATGGCTACACCTTC. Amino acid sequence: CATSRGGVSPYGYTF. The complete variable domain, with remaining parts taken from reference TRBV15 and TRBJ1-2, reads DAMVIQNPRYQVTQFGKPVTLSCSQTLNHNVMYWYQQKSSQAPKLLFHYYDKDFNNEADTPDNFQSRRPNTSFCFLDIRSPGLGDTAMYLCATSRGGVSPYGYTFGSGTRLTVV.

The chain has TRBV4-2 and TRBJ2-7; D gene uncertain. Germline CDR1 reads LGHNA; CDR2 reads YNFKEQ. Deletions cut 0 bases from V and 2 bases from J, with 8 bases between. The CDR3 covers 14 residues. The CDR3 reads CASSQDLRPYEQYF. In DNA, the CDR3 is TGTGCCAGCAGCCAAGATCTCCGACCCTACGAGCAGTACTTC.

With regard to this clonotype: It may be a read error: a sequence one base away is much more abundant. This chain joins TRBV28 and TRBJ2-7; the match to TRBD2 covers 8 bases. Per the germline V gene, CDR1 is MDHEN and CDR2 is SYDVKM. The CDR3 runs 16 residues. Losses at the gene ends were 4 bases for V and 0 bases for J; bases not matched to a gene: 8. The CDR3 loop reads CASSSPPGGDSYEQYF. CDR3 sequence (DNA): TGTGCCAGCAGTTCCCCTCCCGGGGGGGACTCCTACGAGCAGTACTTC. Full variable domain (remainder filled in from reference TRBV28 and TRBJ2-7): DVKVTQSSRYLVKRTGEKVFLECVQDMDHENMFWYRQDPGLGLRLIYFSYDVKMKEKGDIPEGYSVSREKKERFSLILESASTNQTSMYLCASSSPPGGDSYEQYFGPGTRLTVT.

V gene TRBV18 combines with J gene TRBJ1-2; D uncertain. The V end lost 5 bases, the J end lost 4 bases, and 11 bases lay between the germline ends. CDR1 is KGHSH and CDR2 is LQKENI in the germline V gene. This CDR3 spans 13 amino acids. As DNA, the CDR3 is TGTGCCAGCTCAACAGATACAGTCTATGGCTACACCTTC. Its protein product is CASSTDTVYGYTF.

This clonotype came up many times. The CDR3 region has the DNA TGCGCCAGCGGCGGTATAGCGGAGCAGTACTTC. It codes for CASGGIAEQYF. V gene TRBV10-1 combines with J gene TRBJ2-7; possible D gene TRBD2, 5 bases. CDR1 and CDR2 (germline): WNHNN, SYGVQD (reference sequence). V lost 8 bases to trimming and J lost 7 bases, with 12 bases between them. The CDR3 spans 11 residues.

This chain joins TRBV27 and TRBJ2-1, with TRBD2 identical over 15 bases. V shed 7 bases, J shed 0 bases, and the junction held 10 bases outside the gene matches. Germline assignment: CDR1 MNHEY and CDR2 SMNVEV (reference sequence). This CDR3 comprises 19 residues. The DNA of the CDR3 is TGTGCCAGCAAACCCCTTGGACTAGCGGGAGGGAGCTCCTACAATGAGCAGTTCTTC. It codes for CASKPLGLAGGSSYNEQFF.

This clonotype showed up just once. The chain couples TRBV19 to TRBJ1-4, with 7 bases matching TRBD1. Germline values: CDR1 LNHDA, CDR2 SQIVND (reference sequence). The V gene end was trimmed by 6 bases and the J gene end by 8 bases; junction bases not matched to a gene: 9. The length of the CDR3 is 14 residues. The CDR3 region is CASSQTGRAEKLFF. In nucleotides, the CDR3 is TGTGCCAGTAGCCAGACAGGGCGAGCGGAAAAACTGTTTTTT. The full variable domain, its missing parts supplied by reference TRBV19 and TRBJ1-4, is DGGITQSPKYLFRKEGQNVTLSCEQNLNHDAMYWYRQDPGQGLRLIYYSQIVNDFQKGDIAEGYSVSREKKESFPLTVTSAQKNPTAFYLCASSQTGRAEKLFFGSGTQLSVL.

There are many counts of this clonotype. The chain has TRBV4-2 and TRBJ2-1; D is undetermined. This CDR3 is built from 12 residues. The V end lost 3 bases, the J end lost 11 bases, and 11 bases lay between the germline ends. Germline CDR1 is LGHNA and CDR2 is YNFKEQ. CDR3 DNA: TGTGCCAGCAGCCAGCGGCCTCCCCAGCAGTTCTTC. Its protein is CASSQRPPQQFF.

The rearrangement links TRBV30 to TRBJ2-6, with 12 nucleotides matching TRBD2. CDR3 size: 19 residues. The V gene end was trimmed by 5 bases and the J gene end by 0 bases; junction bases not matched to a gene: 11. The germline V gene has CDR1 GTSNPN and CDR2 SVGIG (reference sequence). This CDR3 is CAWWRTSGTASSGANVLTF. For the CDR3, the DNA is TGTGCCTGGTGGCGGACTAGCGGGACCGCCTCCTCTGGGGCCAACGTCCTGACTTTC.

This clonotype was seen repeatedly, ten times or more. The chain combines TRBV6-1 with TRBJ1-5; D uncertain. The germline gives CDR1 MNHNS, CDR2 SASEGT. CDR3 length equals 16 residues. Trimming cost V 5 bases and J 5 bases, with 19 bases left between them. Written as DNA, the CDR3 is TGTGCCAGCAGTAAAGAACGGGCGCAGGCCGATCAGCCCCAGCATTTT. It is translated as CASSKERAQADQPQHF.

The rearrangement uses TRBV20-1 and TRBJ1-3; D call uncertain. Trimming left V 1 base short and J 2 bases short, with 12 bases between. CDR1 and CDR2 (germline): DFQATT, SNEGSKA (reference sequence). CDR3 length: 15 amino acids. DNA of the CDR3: TGCAGTGCTAGAGGGTCGGCAGATCCTGGAAACACCATATATTTT. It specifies CSARGSADPGNTIYF.

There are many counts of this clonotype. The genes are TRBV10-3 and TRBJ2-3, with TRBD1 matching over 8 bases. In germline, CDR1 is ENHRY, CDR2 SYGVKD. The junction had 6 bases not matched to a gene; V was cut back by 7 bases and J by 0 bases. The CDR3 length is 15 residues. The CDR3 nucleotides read TGTGCCATCAACGACAGGGGCCTTAGCACAGATACGCAGTATTTT. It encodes CAINDRGLSTDTQYF.

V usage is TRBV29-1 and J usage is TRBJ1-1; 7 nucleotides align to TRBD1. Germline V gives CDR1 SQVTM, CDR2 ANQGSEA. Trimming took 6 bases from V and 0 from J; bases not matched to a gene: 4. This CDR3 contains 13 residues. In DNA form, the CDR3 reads TGCAGCGTCCGACAGGGAATGAACACTGAAGCTTTCTTT. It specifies CSVRQGMNTEAFF. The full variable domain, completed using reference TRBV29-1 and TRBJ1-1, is SAVISQKPSRDICQRGTSLTIQCQVDSQVTMMFWYRQQPGQSLTLIATANQGSEATYESGFVIDKFPISRPNLTFSTLTVSNMSPEDSSIYLCSVRQGMNTEAFFGQGTRLTVV.

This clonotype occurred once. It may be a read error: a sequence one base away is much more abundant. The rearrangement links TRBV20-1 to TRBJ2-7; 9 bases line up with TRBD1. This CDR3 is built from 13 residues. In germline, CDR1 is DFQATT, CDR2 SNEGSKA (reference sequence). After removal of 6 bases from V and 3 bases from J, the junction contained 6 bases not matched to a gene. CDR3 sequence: CSATGTGIYEQYF. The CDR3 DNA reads TGCAGTGCCACCGGGACAGGGATCTACGAGCAGTACTTC.

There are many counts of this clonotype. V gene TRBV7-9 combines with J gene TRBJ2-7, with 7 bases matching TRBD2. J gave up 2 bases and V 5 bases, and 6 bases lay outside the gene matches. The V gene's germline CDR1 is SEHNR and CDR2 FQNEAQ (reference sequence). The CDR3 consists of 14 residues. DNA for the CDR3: TGTGCCAGCAGCCCCTCAGGGACTACCTACGAGCAGTACTTC. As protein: CASSPSGTTYEQYF.

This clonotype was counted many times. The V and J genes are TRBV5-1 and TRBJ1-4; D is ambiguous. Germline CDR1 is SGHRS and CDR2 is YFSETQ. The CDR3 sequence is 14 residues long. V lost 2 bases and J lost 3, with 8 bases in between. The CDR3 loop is CASSFGGSNEKLFF. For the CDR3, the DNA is TGCGCCAGCAGCTTTGGCGGATCTAATGAAAAACTGTTTTTT.

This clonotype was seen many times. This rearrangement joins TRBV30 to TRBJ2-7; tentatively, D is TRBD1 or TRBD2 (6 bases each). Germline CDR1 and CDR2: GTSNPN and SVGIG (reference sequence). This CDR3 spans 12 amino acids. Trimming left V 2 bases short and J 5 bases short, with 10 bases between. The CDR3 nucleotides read TGTGCCTGGAGTCCGAGGGGGGACGAGCAGTACTTC. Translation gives CAWSPRGDEQYF.